The 14 T cell receptor beta chains given below trace back to one sample, sequenced in a study of CD8 T cells in ankylosing spondylitis. Via MiXCR, TCRdb re-called the 5' RACE reads, giving one row per CDR3 protein. The sample shows a few hundred thousand distinct CDR3 sequences, about 11% of them seen only once. The sample consisted of blood, either unsorted or a sorted T cell fraction (not recorded which). The receptors shown here come from a male donor with ankylosing spondylitis or in good health (not recorded which).

This clonotype has a count of ten or more. The rearrangement joins TRBV20-1 to TRBJ2-1; D possibly corresponds to TRBD2 (5 bases). This CDR3 has 14 residues. Germline CDR1 DFQATT, CDR2 SNEGSKA (reference sequence). V lost 5 bases, J lost 6 bases, and 17 bases lay in between. CDR3 loop: CSAALPGGGNEQFF. CDR3 coding DNA: TGCAGTGCTGCCCTACCCGGCGGAGGCAATGAGCAGTTCTTC.

This clonotype was observed many times. V and J are TRBV29-1 and TRBJ2-5; TRBD2 matches 9 bases. Germline loops: CDR1 SQVTM, CDR2 ANQGSEA. Losses at the gene ends were 2 bases for V and 4 bases for J; bases not matched to a gene: 5. The CDR3 runs 14 residues. CDR3 sequence (DNA): TGCAGCGTTGAAAGTCTGGGACTAGCAGAGACCCAGTACTTC. Protein sequence: CSVESLGLAETQYF.

This clonotype occurred many times. The CDR3 DNA follows: TGTGCCAGTAGTTCAACTTGGATTAGCAATCAGCCCCAGCATTTT. Protein: CASSSTWISNQPQHF. The chain combines TRBV19 with TRBJ1-5; D is unresolved. Trimming took off 5 bases at V and 0 bases at J, with 11 bases between the two ends. The V gene's germline CDR1 is LNHDA and CDR2 SQIVND (reference sequence). The CDR3 spans 15 residues.

This clonotype was recorded many times. V and J are TRBV12-3 or TRBV12-4 and TRBJ2-2; D call uncertain. V lost 1 base, J lost 7 bases, and 4 bases lay in between. This CDR3 is 12 amino acids long. CDR3 protein: CASSLGGGELFF. CDR3 nucleotide sequence: TGTGCCAGCAGTTTAGGTGGCGGGGAGCTGTTTTTT.

The chain is built from TRBV28 and TRBJ2-7, with 12 positions matching TRBD1. Unmatched junction bases numbered 7, after V lost 4 bases and J lost 0 bases. From germline, CDR1 is MDHEN and CDR2 SYDVKM. The CDR3 is made up of 17 amino acids. The CDR3, as DNA: TGTGCCAGCAGTTCCCGGGACAGGGGGCCGATCTCCTACGAGCAGTACTTC. It specifies CASSSRDRGPISYEQYF. Looking up the rest from reference TRBV28 and TRBJ2-7 gives the full variable domain: DVKVTQSSRYLVKRTGEKVFLECVQDMDHENMFWYRQDPGLGLRLIYFSYDVKMKEKGDIPEGYSVSREKKERFSLILESASTNQTSMYLCASSSRDRGPISYEQYFGPGTRLTVT.

J is TRBJ2-3 and V is TRBV5-1, with 9 bases identical to TRBD2. Germline CDR1 reads SGHRS; CDR2 reads YFSETQ. V was clipped by 0 bases and J by 2 bases; unmatched bases: 4. The CDR3 runs 16 residues. In DNA, the CDR3 is TGCGCCAGCAGCTTGGGTAGCGGGGGATACACAGATACGCAGTATTTT. Protein sequence: CASSLGSGGYTDTQYF.

In its sample, this clonotype was seen many times. This sequence joins TRBV29-1 and TRBJ2-1, with D unclear. CDR3 size: 15 residues. Between the trimmed V and J ends, which lost 8 bases and 0 bases, there was a span of 17 bases. Looked up from germline, CDR1 is SQVTM and CDR2 is ANQGSEA. CDR3 in amino acids: CSSTAGFSSYNEQFF. In nucleotides, the CDR3 is TGCAGCTCTACCGCCGGGTTTAGCTCCTACAATGAGCAGTTCTTC.

This clonotype was counted many times. The chain is built from TRBV20-1 and TRBJ2-3; 9 nucleotides align to TRBD2. CDR1 is DFQATT and CDR2 is SNEGSKA in the germline V gene (reference sequence). Trimming at V came to 2 bases and at J to 5 bases, leaving 5 bases not matched to a gene. The CDR3 consists of 14 residues. The CDR3 bases are TGCAGTGCTAGATACGCGGGAGGGCGAGATACGCAGTATTTT. As protein: CSARYAGGRDTQYF.

This chain joins TRBV20-1 and TRBJ1-2, with D unresolved. Between the trimmed V and J ends, which lost 0 bases and 7 bases, there was a span of 9 bases. Germline V gene data show CDR1 as DFQATT and CDR2 as SNEGSKA (reference sequence). This CDR3 is built from 12 residues. CDR3 sequence: CSARDRVGGYTF. In nucleotides, the CDR3 is TGCAGTGCTAGAGATAGGGTCGGTGGCTACACCTTC.

This clonotype was recorded at least ten times. This chain joins TRBV9 and TRBJ1-1; 10 nucleotides agree with TRBD1. CDR1 is SGDLS and CDR2 is YYNGEE in the germline V gene. J was trimmed by 4 bases and V by 0 bases; bases with no gene match: 12. This CDR3 has 18 residues. The CDR3 sequence: CASSVVMTGGDRVTEAFF. In DNA form, the CDR3 reads TGTGCCAGCAGCGTAGTTATGACAGGGGGCGATAGGGTCACTGAAGCTTTCTTT.

The chain has TRBV15 and TRBJ2-7, with a possible D match to TRBD1 (6 bases). The V end lost 8 bases, the J end lost 0 bases, and 17 bases lay between the germline ends. The CDR3 consists of 15 residues. Germline V gene sequence: CDR1 LNHNV, CDR2 YYDKDF (reference sequence). CDR3 protein: CATGQMTDSSYEQYF. The CDR3 DNA reads TGTGCCACCGGACAGATGACAGACAGCTCCTACGAGCAGTACTTC. The full variable domain, in which reference TRBV15 and TRBJ2-7 provide the parts outside the CDR3, is DAMVIQNPRYQVTQFGKPVTLSCSQTLNHNVMYWYQQKSSQAPKLLFHYYDKDFNNEADTPDNFQSRRPNTSFCFLDIRSPGLGDTAMYLCATGQMTDSSYEQYFGPGTRLTVT.

This clonotype appeared many times. DNA of the CDR3: TGTGCCAGCAGTTTTGGTGAGGGGGCAAAGTCACCCCTCCACTTT. Its protein product is CASSFGEGAKSPLHF. The V and J genes are TRBV12-3 or TRBV12-4 and TRBJ1-6; 7 nucleotides match TRBD1. V shed 3 bases, J shed 10 bases, and the junction held 9 bases outside the gene matches. This CDR3 is 15 amino acids long.

This clonotype has at least ten counts. The CDR3 here is CASSRLGQGIGYTF. The CDR3 DNA sequence: TGCGCCAGCAGCCGCCTCGGACAGGGAATTGGCTACACCTTC. V gene TRBV5-1 combines with J gene TRBJ1-2; 8 bases map to TRBD1. CDR3 length: 14 amino acids. V lost 4 bases to trimming and J lost 7 bases; unmatched junction nucleotides: 9. Germline loops: CDR1 SGHRS, CDR2 YFSETQ.

For the CDR3, the DNA is TGTGCCAGCAGTGAACAACGACAGGGTTGGGGCTACACCTTC. It encodes CASSEQRQGWGYTF. The chain is built from TRBV6-1 and TRBJ1-2; 7 bases align to TRBD1. The V segment lost 2 bases and the J segment 8 bases; nucleotides outside the gene matches: 8. CDR3 length: 14 residues. The germline V gene has CDR1 MNHNS and CDR2 SASEGT.